The 26 T cell receptor beta chains in this list originate from one sample, sequenced in a study of human T cells and chemical hapten exposure. Described time point: patch test 1, 2 weeks after DPC sensitization. Specified treatment: therapeutic diphenylcyclopropenone sensitization with weekly scalp DPC. RNA extraction used unfractionated whole blood as the source of total RNA. TCRdb used MiXCR to reprocess the RACE reads, holding one entry per CDR3 protein. The profile shows approximately 52,000 distinct CDR3 sequences, approximately 9.9% of them singletons. The specimen comprised whole blood, sampled in connection with sensitization to the hapten diphenylcyclopropenone (DPC). The receptors shown here come from a woman aged 40 to 49 with alopecia areata. Some clones in this sample may be carry-over from other donors' samples.

On this clonotype: A much bigger clone sits one base away, suggesting this may be a read error. This chain joins TRBV10-2 and TRBJ2-2; D possibly uses TRBD1 or TRBD2 (6 bases each). CDR1 is WSHSY and CDR2 is SAAADI in the germline V gene. This CDR3 is 13 amino acids long. DNA of the CDR3: TGCGCCAGCAGTGTAGGGGGGACCGTGGAGCTGTTTTTT. Translation: CASSVGGTVELFF.

The sample holds a few counts of this clonotype. This chain joins TRBV20-1 and TRBJ2-5; 8 nucleotides match TRBD1. V shed 6 bases and J 4 bases; nucleotides not matched to a gene: 13. The CDR3 extends over 15 amino acids. CDR1 is DFQATT, CDR2 SNEGSKA, per germline (reference sequence). The CDR3 sequence: CSAPVAGGAGETQYF. CDR3 nucleotide sequence: TGCAGTGCCCCAGTCGCAGGGGGCGCGGGAGAGACCCAGTACTTC.

There are a few counts of this clonotype. The chain uses TRBV3-1 and TRBJ2-1, with 14 bases fitting TRBD2. The V segment lost 7 bases and the J segment 8 bases; nucleotides outside the gene matches: 7. The CDR3 runs to 15 residues. Germline lookup yields CDR1 LGHDT and CDR2 YNNKEL (reference sequence). The CDR3 bases are TGTGCCAGCAACCATGGACTAGCGGGAGGAGATGAGCAGTTCTTC. Protein: CASNHGLAGGDEQFF.

The chain recombines TRBV6-5 with TRBJ1-2, with D uncertain. Trimming pared 0 bases from V and 4 bases from J, leaving 9 bases between. The CDR3 has 14 amino acids. Per germline, CDR1 MNHEY and CDR2 SVGAGI. CDR3 coding DNA: TGTGCCAGCAGTTACTCCCCGGGAACCTATGGCTACACCTTC. Residues: CASSYSPGTYGYTF.

V is TRBV4-3 and J is TRBJ2-1; 10 bases map to TRBD2. V shed 1 base and J 6 bases; nucleotides not matched to a gene: 3. Germline CDR1 and CDR2: LGHNA and YSLEER. This CDR3 region has 15 residues. The CDR3 here is CASSQAQRGGNEQFF. The CDR3, as DNA: TGCGCCAGCAGCCAAGCTCAGCGGGGGGGCAATGAGCAGTTCTTC.

The chain has TRBV9 and TRBJ2-5; D not certain. Trimming removed 4 bases at V and 1 base at J, with 5 bases between. CDR1 and CDR2 from the germline V gene are SGDLS and YYNGEE. This CDR3 has 12 residues. This chain's CDR3 is CASSPLQETQYF. The CDR3 region has the DNA TGTGCCAGCAGCCCCCTCCAAGAGACCCAGTACTTC.

At least ten counts were recorded for this clonotype. The J gene is TRBJ2-4, the V gene TRBV28; the match to TRBD2 covers 8 bases. The ends lost 1 base at V and 9 bases at J; junction bases unmatched: 11. There are 16 residues in the CDR3. Germline CDR1 is MDHEN and CDR2 is SYDVKM. The CDR3 region has the DNA TGTGCCAGCAGTTTATTCCCAACTAGCGGTAGTGGCATTCAGTACTTC. Its protein is CASSLFPTSGSGIQYF.

This clonotype occurred a few times. The J gene is TRBJ2-5, the V gene TRBV27; 7 nucleotides align to TRBD1. The J segment lost 4 bases and the V segment lost 2 bases, leaving 7 bases of the junction unmatched. The CDR3 has 15 residues. Germline V CDR1 and CDR2: MNHEY, SMNVEV (reference sequence). The chain's CDR3 is CASSLIQGYRETQYF. The CDR3 nucleotides read TGTGCCAGCAGTTTAATACAGGGGTATAGAGAGACCCAGTACTTC.

This clonotype showed up just a few times. The chain couples TRBV7-9 to TRBJ2-5; 7 nucleotides align to TRBD1. This CDR3 has 16 amino acids. The trim removed 4 bases at V and 0 bases at J, leaving 8 bases unmatched. The germline CDR1 and CDR2 sequences are SEHNR and FQNEAQ (reference sequence). The CDR3 loop is CASSSTGQTYQETQYF. CDR3 nucleotide sequence: TGTGCCAGCAGCTCTACGGGACAGACGTACCAAGAGACCCAGTACTTC.

This clonotype has ten or more counts. The chain has TRBV10-3 and TRBJ1-5, with D perhaps TRBD1 (5 bases). The germline gives CDR1 ENHRY, CDR2 SYGVKD. The CDR3 spans 13 residues. The V gene lost 6 bases and the J gene lost 3 bases, with 9 bases spanning the gap. Here the CDR3 reads CAIRQGYNQPQHF. The DNA of the CDR3 is TGTGCCATCAGGCAGGGATACAATCAGCCCCAGCATTTT.

This clonotype was found many times. V usage is TRBV5-6 and J usage is TRBJ1-2, with D perhaps TRBD1 (6 bases). There are 15 residues in the CDR3. Trimming removed 2 bases at V and 4 bases at J, with 15 bases between. Germline CDR1 SGHDT, CDR2 YYEEEE. CDR3 nucleotides: TGTGCCAGCAGCTTTAGGGGGGCCGGGAGCTATGGCTACACCTTC. Protein: CASSFRGAGSYGYTF.

About this clonotype: Since a much larger clone is just one base distant, this may be a read error. The rearrangement links TRBV29-1 to TRBJ2-7, with 9 bases that match TRBD1. Germline values: CDR1 SQVTM, CDR2 ANQGSEA. The CDR3 extends over 11 amino acids. The V and J ends lost 6 bases and 11 bases, in that order; junction bases with no gene match: 8. In nucleotides, the CDR3 is TGCAGCGTGAGGACAGGGGATAGAGAGTACTTC. Protein: CSVRTGDREYF.

Concerning this clonotype itself: A much bigger clone sits one base away, suggesting this may be a read error. The chain links TRBV18 to TRBJ2-2; D is ambiguous. The germline V gene has CDR1 KGHSH and CDR2 LQKENI. CDR3 length: 14 amino acids. The DNA of the CDR3 is TGTTCCAGCTCCGGTGGACCGAACACCGGGGAGCTGTTTTTT. It yields the protein CSSSGGPNTGELFF.

This clonotype has ten or more counts. The V call is TRBV28, the J call TRBJ1-4; 7 bases match TRBD1. Germline CDR1 MDHEN, CDR2 SYDVKM. V lost 4 bases, J lost 3 bases, and 5 bases stayed unmatched. The CDR3 is 15 residues long. The CDR3 nucleotides are TGTGCCAGCAGTTCCCCGGGACAGCCTAATGAAAAACTGTTTTTT. It codes for CASSSPGQPNEKLFF.

Remarks on this clonotype: One end of the junction fails to match germline, which may point to a read error. The V call is TRBV29-1, the J call TRBJ2-1; no firm D call. Germline CDR1 SQVTM, CDR2 ANQGSEA. The CDR3 runs 11 residues. CDR3 protein: CSARPYDEQFF. CDR3 coding DNA: TGCAGCGCTCGGCCCTACGATGAGCAGTTCTTC.

This clonotype was picked up many times. J is TRBJ2-5 and V is TRBV7-6, with TRBD1 matching over 8 bases. CDR1 and CDR2 from the germline V gene are SGHVS and FNYEAQ. Trimming removed 6 bases from V and 0 bases from J; junction bases left unmatched: 12. This CDR3 comprises 17 residues. CDR3 bases: TGTGCCAGCAGTCCCCCCCCCGGACAGGGAGACCAAGAGACCCAGTACTTC. It is translated as CASSPPPGQGDQETQYF.

This clonotype has just a few counts. This chain joins TRBV29-1 and TRBJ2-3, with D unresolved. The V gene's germline CDR1 is SQVTM and CDR2 ANQGSEA. This CDR3 is 13 amino acids long. V lost 1 base, J lost 2 bases, and 7 bases lay in between. CDR3 region: CSVEGRATDTQYF. The CDR3 nucleotides are TGCAGCGTTGAAGGAAGGGCCACAGATACGCAGTATTTT.

This clonotype was seen repeatedly, ten times or more. V is TRBV7-2 and J is TRBJ2-7; 9 positions match TRBD2. The germline V gene has CDR1 SGHTA and CDR2 FQGNSA. The J segment lost 3 bases and the V segment lost 4 bases, leaving 4 bases of the junction unmatched. The CDR3 consists of 14 residues. CDR3 coding DNA: TGTGCCAGCAGCTCGGGACTAGCCATCTACGAGCAGTACTTC. Protein product: CASSSGLAIYEQYF.

This clonotype has a handful of counts. This chain links TRBV7-6 with TRBJ2-5; D is unclear. V lost 1 base and J 5 bases, leaving 17 bases between the germline ends. Germline V CDR1 and CDR2: SGHVS, FNYEAQ. This CDR3 is built from 16 residues. CDR3 loop: CASSLGAARVRETQYF. CDR3 nucleotides: TGTGCCAGCAGCTTAGGGGCGGCGAGAGTTCGTGAGACCCAGTACTTC.

The chain links TRBV29-1 to TRBJ1-1, with TRBD1 identical over 8 bases. The V and J ends lost 6 bases and 0 bases, in that order; junction bases with no gene match: 3. The CDR3 is made up of 13 amino acids. Germline CDR1 is SQVTM and CDR2 is ANQGSEA. The CDR3 sequence: CSVRTGLNTEAFF. The CDR3 region has the DNA TGCAGCGTCAGGACAGGGTTGAACACTGAAGCTTTCTTT. The variable domain in full, completed from reference TRBV29-1 and TRBJ1-1, reads SAVISQKPSRDICQRGTSLTIQCQVDSQVTMMFWYRQQPGQSLTLIATANQGSEATYESGFVIDKFPISRPNLTFSTLTVSNMSPEDSSIYLCSVRTGLNTEAFFGQGTRLTVV.

V and J are TRBV7-8 and TRBJ2-3; D may match TRBD1 or TRBD2 (6 bases each). Germline V gene lookup returns CDR1 SGHVS and CDR2 FQNEAQ. There are 16 residues in the CDR3. Between the trimmed V and J ends, which lost 1 base and 3 bases, there was a span of 14 bases. Written as DNA, the CDR3 is TGTGCCAGCAGCTTAGTTACAACAGGGAGGACAGATACGCAGTATTTT. Translated, it gives CASSLVTTGRTDTQYF.

This chain connects TRBV3-1 to TRBJ1-1; D might be TRBD1 (6 bases). V was clipped by 3 bases and J by 3 bases, with 11 bases between them. The CDR3 contains 14 residues. The germline CDR1 and CDR2 sequences are LGHDT and YNNKEL (reference sequence). This CDR3 is CASSQNQGYTEAFF. DNA of the CDR3: TGTGCCAGCAGCCAGAACCAGGGGTACACTGAAGCTTTCTTT.

At least ten counts were recorded for this clonotype. At one end the junction does not follow the germline gene, possibly because of a read error. The chain links TRBV3-1 to TRBJ1-1; tentatively, D is TRBD1 (6 bases). The CDR3 length is 13 residues. The V gene's germline CDR1 is LGHDT and CDR2 YNNKEL (reference sequence). The CDR3 DNA follows: TGTGCCAGCTCGCAAGAACCGGGGGCCTCACACCAATTT. It specifies CASSQEPGASHQF.

This clonotype has more than one count but fewer than ten. The gene calls are TRBV7-9 and TRBJ2-3; D unresolved. The CDR3 spans 12 residues. With 5 bases removed from V and 6 bases from J, the gap between germline ends came to 9 bases. Germline V gene sequence: CDR1 SEHNR, CDR2 FQNEAQ (reference sequence). This chain's CDR3 is CASSREQDTQYF. The DNA for the CDR3 is TGTGCCAGCAGCCGAGAACAGGATACGCAGTATTTT.

The chain combines TRBV9 with TRBJ2-2; TRBD1 agrees at 7 bases. Germline V gene lookup returns CDR1 SGDLS and CDR2 YYNGEE. Trimming cost V 3 bases and J 4 bases; bases outside gene matches: 18. The CDR3 loop spans 19 amino acids. Here the CDR3 reads CASSATNKPGTDPTGELFF. CDR3 in DNA: TGTGCCAGCAGCGCAACGAACAAACCCGGGACAGACCCCACCGGGGAGCTGTTTTTT.

This clonotype came up a few times. CDR3 protein: CASSSQGNRETQYF. The CDR3 DNA reads as TGTGCCAGCAGCTCACAGGGGAACCGCGAGACCCAGTACTTC. The V gene is TRBV7-8, the J gene TRBJ2-5, with TRBD1 matching over 7 bases. The CDR3 consists of 14 residues. Unmatched junction bases numbered 7, after V lost 4 bases and J lost 5 bases. Germline-derived CDR1 and CDR2 are SGHVS and FQNEAQ.